A selection of T cell receptor beta chains follows, all from one sample in a study of blood T cells in healthy people across ages. Each CDR3 protein is one row after TCRdb ran MiXCR on the 5' RACE reads. The sample records roughly 800,000 distinct CDR3 sequences, about 62% being singletons. The sequencing sample was made of blood. The receptors here all came from a man aged 25-45 years in good health. CDR3s include the opening cysteine and the closing phenylalanine or tryptophan. A D gene is named only where the DNA matches it firmly. Clone size is shown for a subset of rows, as once, few, many or a class of expanded clone.

J gene	clone size	V gene	D gene	CDR3 protein	CDR3 DNA
TRBJ2-1	-	TRBV6-1	TRBD2	CASSPGGNRDNEQFF	TGTGCCAGCAGTCCGGGAGGGAACAGGGACAATGAGCAGTTCTTC
TRBJ1-1	-	TRBV5-5	-	CASSLTDKQGAFF	TGTGCCAGCAGCTTGACCGACAAACAGGGAGCTTTCTTT
TRBJ2-1	-	TRBV6-2/TRBV6-3	-	CASSQGDEQFF	TGTGCCAGCAGTCAGGGAGATGAGCAGTTCTTC
TRBJ2-1	-	TRBV12-3/TRBV12-4	TRBD1	CASSTGTGLLFF	TGTGCCAGCAGCACCGGGACAGGTCTTCTGTTCTTC
TRBJ1-1	-	TRBV3-1	-	CASSQGAGSLNTEAFF	TGTGCCAGCAGCCAGGGTGCCGGGTCCTTGAACACTGAAGCTTTCTTT
TRBJ2-7	few	TRBV7-8	-	CASSLRTAEQYF	TGTGCCAGCAGCTTGAGGACAGCCGAGCAGTACTTC
TRBJ2-5	-	TRBV20-1	TRBD2	CSANPGLAGETQYF	TGCAGTGCTAACCCGGGACTAGCTGGGGAGACCCAGTACTTC
TRBJ1-2	-	TRBV9	-	CASSPSRGYTF	TGTGCCAGCAGCCCCTCGCGTGGCTACACCTTC
TRBJ2-5	-	TRBV29-1	TRBD1	CSARDRVRETQYF	TGCAGCGCGAGAGACAGGGTTCGAGAGACCCAGTACTTC
TRBJ2-5	-	TRBV20-1	-	CSASFPSGEETQYF	TGCAGTGCTAGTTTCCCTAGTGGGGAAGAGACCCAGTACTTC
TRBJ2-7	-	TRBV6-6	TRBD1	CASSPDRGASYEQYF	TGTGCCAGCAGCCCCGACAGGGGCGCCTCCTACGAGCAGTACTTC
TRBJ2-5	few	TRBV7-9	-	CASSSRTGGIEQYF	TGTGCCAGCAGCTCCAGGACAGGCGGGATAGAGCAGTACTTC
TRBJ2-1	few	TRBV10-3	-	CAISESTSSSNEQFF	TGTGCCATCAGTGAGTCGACTTCTAGTTCTAATGAGCAGTTCTTC
TRBJ2-7	-	TRBV6-2/TRBV6-3	TRBD2	CASSYPLGGLAGFTTYEQYF	TGTGCCAGCAGTTACCCCTTGGGGGGACTAGCGGGCTTTACTACCTACGAGCAGTACTTC
TRBJ2-3	-	TRBV29-1	TRBD2	CSVEDLASGDRTDTQYF	TGCAGCGTTGAAGATTTGGCTAGCGGGGATCGCACAGATACGCAGTATTTT
TRBJ2-7	few	TRBV29-1	TRBD2	CSVGTSGSHQYF	TGCAGCGTTGGGACTAGCGGGAGCCACCAGTACTTC
TRBJ1-4	few	TRBV20-1	-	CSARRGITNEKLFF	TGCAGTGCCCGGCGGGGGATCACTAATGAAAAACTGTTTTTT
TRBJ1-1	-	TRBV6-1	-	CASSRQVAGTEAFF	TGTGCCAGCAGTCGACAGGTCGCCGGCACTGAAGCTTTCTTT
TRBJ1-2	-	TRBV6-6	-	CACLGEVLYGYTF	TGTGCCTGCCTAGGGGAGGTGCTATATGGCTACACCTTC
TRBJ1-5	-	TRBV2	-	CASYQQATNQPQHF	TGTGCCAGCTACCAACAGGCCACTAATCAGCCCCAGCATTTT
TRBJ2-7	-	TRBV5-5	TRBD2	CASRRVTSGPYEQYF	TGTGCCAGCAGGCGGGTAACTAGCGGCCCCTACGAGCAGTACTTC
TRBJ2-5	-	TRBV28	-	CASKGDQETQYF	TGTGCCAGCAAGGGGGACCAAGAGACCCAGTACTTC
TRBJ2-3	-	TRBV3-1	-	CASSQVIAEAQYF	TGTGCCAGCAGCCAAGTGATAGCGGAAGCGCAGTATTTT
TRBJ2-3	few	TRBV15	TRBD2	CATRRGIGIDTQYF	TGTGCCACCAGGCGGGGGATTGGTATCGATACGCAGTATTTT
TRBJ1-2	-	TRBV7-2	TRBD1	CASSSPGQGSGYTF	TGTGCCAGCAGCTCGCCTGGACAGGGCTCTGGCTACACCTTC
TRBJ2-4	-	TRBV7-2	TRBD2	CASSLQSGSAQGEQYF	TGTGCCAGCAGCCTCCAAAGCGGGAGTGCCCAAGGGGAGCAGTACTTC
TRBJ2-5	few	TRBV3-1	-	CASSQDVGFQETQYF	TGTGCCAGCAGCCAAGATGTCGGGTTCCAAGAGACCCAGTACTTC
TRBJ2-3	-	TRBV4-2	TRBD1	CASSQGTGSITDTQYF	TGTGCCAGCAGCCAAGGGACAGGGTCCATCACAGATACGCAGTATTTT
TRBJ2-7	few	TRBV6-6	-	CATRDEEGSYEQYF	TGTGCCACAAGGGATGAGGAGGGCTCCTACGAGCAGTACTTC
TRBJ2-7	-	TRBV6-2/TRBV6-3	-	CASSSRGGAAYEQYF	TGTGCCAGCAGCTCCAGGGGAGGCGCCGCCTACGAGCAGTACTTC
TRBJ2-3	few	TRBV11-2	TRBD2	CASSRGESDTQYF	TGTGCCAGCAGCCGGGGGGAATCAGATACGCAGTATTTT
TRBJ2-4	-	TRBV19	TRBD1	CASSKRDRAMNLLAKNIQYF	TGTGCCAGTAGTAAAAGGGACAGGGCGATGAACCTACTAGCCAAAAACATTCAGTACTTC
TRBJ1-5	-	TRBV20-1	TRBD1	CSARVDRGSNQPQHF	TGCAGTGCTAGAGTGGACAGGGGTAGCAATCAGCCCCAGCATTTT
TRBJ2-3	-	TRBV21-1	-	CATPSLAREGTDTQYF	TGTGCCACTCCCTCGCTGGCGCGGGAGGGCACAGATACGCAGTATTTT
TRBJ2-1	-	TRBV29-1	-	CSVVGADTYNEQFF	TGCAGCGTTGTAGGAGCGGATACCTACAATGAGCAGTTCTTC
TRBJ1-2	many	TRBV7-3	TRBD1	CASSLTSGTGANYGYTF	TGTGCCAGCAGCCTCACCTCAGGGACAGGGGCTAACTATGGCTACACCTTC
TRBJ2-2	-	TRBV7-9	-	CASSFGATNTGELFF	TGTGCCAGCAGCTTTGGAGCCACGAACACCGGGGAGCTGTTTTTT
TRBJ2-3	-	TRBV7-2	-	CASSLGGGAGVFADTQYF	TGTGCCAGCAGCCTCGGCGGGGGCGCGGGAGTGTTCGCAGATACGCAGTATTTT
TRBJ2-7	-	TRBV5-1	-	CASSLRMGAYEQYF	TGCGCCAGCAGCTTGCGTATGGGGGCCTACGAGCAGTACTTC
TRBJ2-6	-	TRBV6-6	-	CASRTIPTGTGANVLTF	TGTGCCAGCAGAACCATTCCCACAGGGACGGGGGCCAACGTCCTGACTTTC
TRBJ1-6	-	TRBV5-6	-	CASSLGGLRSPLHF	TGTGCCAGCAGCTTGGGCGGTCTTAGGTCACCCCTCCACTTT
TRBJ2-5	once	TRBV15	TRBD2	CATRSGGSGETQYF	TGTGCCACCCGCTCCGGCGGGAGTGGAGAGACCCAGTACTTC
TRBJ2-7	few	TRBV29-1	-	CSVESHRAHGAYEQYF	TGCAGCGTTGAATCACACCGGGCCCATGGGGCCTACGAGCAGTACTTC
TRBJ2-5	few	TRBV5-8	-	CASSSGLVGGKQETQYF	TGTGCCAGCAGCTCGGGCCTGGTTGGTGGGAAACAAGAGACCCAGTACTTC
TRBJ2-6	few	TRBV7-8	-	CASSSPSSGANVLTF	TGTGCCAGCAGCTCACCGAGCTCTGGGGCCAACGTCCTGACTTTC
TRBJ2-7	many	TRBV7-6	-	CASSSEYEQYF	TGTGCCAGCAGCTCCGAGTACGAGCAGTACTTC